A selection of T cell receptor beta chains follows, all from one sample in a study of chemoradiotherapy in HPV16-positive cancers. Clones were read by immunoSEQ multiplex PCR, and TCRdb kept only the in-frame ones, dropping some. The data show 2,100 or so clones, approximately 73% seen once. The sample was collected from a patient who underwent chemoradiotherapy. Source of these receptors: a human donor with HPV-associated anogenital cancer. The CDR3 runs from the conserved cysteine through the conserved F or W. A D gene is named only where the DNA matches it firmly. Part of the rows lack a size; the others show once, few, many or a class for expanded clones.

CDR3 length	D gene	V gene	clone size	J gene	CDR3 protein	CDR3 DNA
14	.	TRBV19	.	TRBJ1-3	CASSTGRFGNTIYF	TGTGCCAGTAGTACAGGGAGGTTTGGAAACACCATATATTTT
16	TRBD1	TRBV5-1	once	TRBJ1-5	CASSLSGTGGDQPQHF	TGCGCCAGCAGCCTTTCCGGGACAGGGGGCGATCAGCCCCAGCATTTT
13	TRBD2	TRBV7-2	.	TRBJ2-5	CASSYSGGETQYF	TGTGCCAGCAGCTATTCCGGGGGGGAGACCCAGTACTTC
14	.	TRBV12-1	.	TRBJ2-3	CASPEAGGGDTQYF	TGTGCCAGTCCCGAAGCGGGGGGAGGGGATACGCAGTATTTT
16	TRBD2	TRBV27	.	TRBJ2-2	CASSPRLAGGPGELFF	TGTGCCAGCAGTCCCCGACTAGCGGGAGGGCCCGGGGAGCTGTTTTTT
16	.	TRBV7-8	.	TRBJ1-2	CASSLDTHQGTYGYTF	TGTGCCAGCAGCTTAGATACGCACCAGGGCACCTATGGCTACACCTTC
11	.	TRBV11-1	few	TRBJ2-7	CASSLGRVQYF	TGTGCCAGCAGCTTAGGACGCGTGCAGTACTTC
15	.	TRBV5-4	.	TRBJ2-5	CASSFGGSLGETQYF	TGTGCCAGCAGCTTTGGGGGTTCACTGGGAGAGACCCAGTACTTC
14	TRBD1	TRBV25-1	once	TRBJ2-2	CASSESQGARELFF	TGTGCCAGCAGTGAATCCCAGGGGGCAAGAGAGCTGTTTTTT
17	.	TRBV9	.	TRBJ2-3	CASSTPGGEGAEDTQYF	TGTGCCAGCAGCACCCCAGGGGGGGAGGGCGCGGAAGATACGCAGTATTTT
13	.	TRBV28	.	TRBJ1-4	CASRGGGIEKLFF	TGTGCCAGCCGCGGGGGGGGTATTGAAAAACTGTTTTTT
16	TRBD2	TRBV18	.	TRBJ2-2	CASSRETSGATGELFF	TGTGCCAGCTCCCGGGAGACTAGCGGGGCAACCGGGGAGCTGTTTTTT
18	TRBD2	TRBV10-2	.	TRBJ2-7	CASSPTGTSGGQTYEQYF	TGCGCCAGCAGTCCGACCGGGACTAGCGGGGGACAAACCTACGAGCAGTACTTC
16	TRBD1	TRBV5-1	.	TRBJ1-3	CASSGGQGEPGNTIYF	TGCGCCAGCAGCGGGGGACAGGGTGAACCCGGAAACACCATATATTTT
13	TRBD1	TRBV28	.	TRBJ1-4	CASRQGSGEKLFF	TGTGCCAGCAGACAGGGGTCGGGTGAAAAACTGTTTTTT
13	.	TRBV2	.	TRBJ1-2	CASCTFSGGGYTF	TGTGCCAGCTGCACTTTTTCGGGGGGGGGCTACACCTTC
14	.	TRBV4-2	once	TRBJ1-4	CASSSRQANEKLFF	TGTGCCAGCAGCTCCAGGCAGGCTAATGAAAAACTGTTTTTT
13	.	TRBV5-1	.	TRBJ2-7	CASSIFGAYEQYF	TGCGCCAGCAGCATTTTCGGGGCCTACGAGCAGTACTTC
11	.	TRBV30	.	TRBJ1-2	CAWTGVYGYTF	TGTGCCTGGACCGGGGTCTATGGCTACACCTTC
14	TRBD1	TRBV29-1	large	TRBJ1-2	CSVGGQGADYGYTF	TGCAGCGTTGGGGGACAGGGGGCGGACTATGGCTACACCTTC
15	TRBD2	TRBV6-1	.	TRBJ2-1	CASSEGGGTYNEQFF	TGTGCCAGCAGTGAAGGCGGGGGGACCTACAATGAGCAGTTCTTC
14	.	TRBV27	.	TRBJ1-4	CASSLAGVNEKLFF	TGTGCCAGCAGTTTGGCGGGGGTTAATGAAAAACTGTTTTTT
16	.	TRBV7-8	.	TRBJ1-6	CASSVQGFSYNSPLHF	TGTGCCAGCAGCGTACAGGGTTTCTCCTATAATTCACCCCTCCACTTT
15	TRBD1	TRBV28	.	TRBJ1-1	CASREGGQGGTEAFF	TGTGCCAGCAGGGAGGGAGGACAGGGAGGAACTGAAGCTTTCTTT
13	.	TRBV30	.	TRBJ2-7	CAWSQQGSIEQYF	TGTGCCTGGAGTCAACAGGGAAGCATCGAGCAGTACTTC
14	.	TRBV29-1	.	TRBJ1-1	CSVVNAGSFTEAFF	TGCAGCGTTGTAAACGCAGGCAGTTTTACTGAAGCTTTCTTT
15	TRBD1	TRBV4-1	.	TRBJ1-2	CASSQSETGISGYTF	TGCGCCAGCAGCCAAAGTGAGACAGGGATTAGTGGCTACACCTTC
14	.	TRBV4-1	few	TRBJ2-5	CASSPSIGRETQYF	TGCGCCAGCAGCCCTTCGATCGGGCGGGAGACCCAGTACTTC
15	TRBD1	TRBV19	.	TRBJ1-4	CASSIGRDRREKLFF	TGTGCCAGTAGTATAGGCCGGGACAGGCGTGAAAAACTGTTTTTT
17	TRBD2	TRBV5-1	.	TRBJ2-2	CASSLAPLAGVTGELFF	TGCGCCAGCAGCCTAGCCCCACTAGCGGGAGTTACCGGGGAGCTGTTTTTT
14	TRBD2	TRBV5-4	.	TRBJ2-3	CASSASGRADTQYF	TGTGCCAGCAGCGCTAGCGGGCGGGCGGATACGCAGTATTTT
16	.	TRBV7-9	.	TRBJ2-5	CASSLYRGGGRETQYF	TGTGCCAGCAGTTTATACCGGGGAGGGGGCCGAGAGACCCAGTACTTC
15	TRBD2	TRBV7-2	.	TRBJ2-3	CASSSTSGRAATQYF	TGTGCCAGCAGCTCCACTAGCGGGAGGGCCGCTACGCAGTATTTT